Below, 30 T cell receptor beta chains from the same sample are listed, as sequenced in a study of blood T cell repertoires in COVID-19. Clones were read by immunoSEQ multiplex PCR, and TCRdb kept only the in-frame ones, dropping some. The table has fewer than 650,000 clones, 85% to 90% seen once. Source material: peripheral blood. These receptors originate from a woman between 50 and 59 years old with COVID-19, enrolled during active disease.

The V and J genes are TRBV5-5 and TRBJ2-7, with 9 positions matching TRBD1. The junction had 12 bases not matched to a gene; V was cut back by 3 bases and J by 5 bases. CDR3 length: 16 residues. The germline gives CDR1 SGHKS, CDR2 YYEKEE (reference sequence). The CDR3 loop is CASSSPGQGVIDEQYF. CDR3 nucleotide sequence: TGTGCCAGCAGCTCGCCGGGACAGGGCGTAATAGACGAGCAGTACTTC.

CDR3 protein: CASSHRDRESNTIYF. The CDR3 region has the DNA TGTGCCAGCAGCCATCGGGACAGGGAGTCGAACACCATATATTTT. The rearrangement joins TRBV13 to TRBJ1-3, with TRBD1 matching over 9 bases. V was clipped by 5 bases and J by 7 bases; unmatched bases: 9. The CDR3 spans 15 residues. The germline gives CDR1 PRHDT, CDR2 FYEKMQ (reference sequence).

The DNA of the CDR3 is TGTGCCAGCAGCCAGGAGCGGGGGCGCTCATTTAATGAGCAGTTCTTC. Translation: CASSQERGRSFNEQFF. The J gene is TRBJ2-1, the V gene TRBV3-1 (or the pseudogene TRBV3-2); TRBD2 aligns across 8 bases. V dropped 3 bases and J dropped 7; count of bases not matched to a gene: 11. The CDR3 has 16 amino acids. Germline V gene sequence: CDR1 LGHDT, CDR2 YNNKEL (reference sequence).

V usage is TRBV6-5 and J usage is TRBJ2-2; 8 nucleotides agree with TRBD1. The CDR3 runs 14 residues. The ends lost 5 bases at V and 4 bases at J; junction bases unmatched: 3. The germline V gene has CDR1 MNHEY and CDR2 SVGAGI. The CDR3 region has the DNA TGTGCCAGCAGTCTACAGGGGGGCACCGGGGAGCTGTTTTTT. It specifies CASSLQGGTGELFF.

J is TRBJ2-3 and V is TRBV10-1; 9 positions match TRBD2. The CDR3 loop spans 16 amino acids. CDR1 is WNHNN and CDR2 is SYGVQD in the germline V gene (reference sequence). After removal of 3 bases from V and 6 bases from J, the junction contained 10 bases not matched to a gene. CDR3 sequence (DNA): TGCGCCAGCAGTGATTCTGTGTCTAGCGGGGTGGATACGCAGTATTTT. This codes for CASSDSVSSGVDTQYF.

The gene calls are TRBV19 and TRBJ2-1; TRBD1 agrees at 11 bases. CDR1 LNHDA and CDR2 SQIVND come from the germline V gene (reference sequence). The CDR3 sequence is 14 residues long. V lost 6 bases, J lost 10 bases, and 8 bases stayed unmatched. The CDR3 DNA sequence: TGTGCCAGTAGCATCGGACAGGGGGCAGTCGAGCAGTTCTTC. Translated, it gives CASSIGQGAVEQFF.

This clone was counted only a few times. This rearrangement joins TRBV10-3 to TRBJ2-2; 8 nucleotides line up with TRBD1. This CDR3 region has 17 residues. Germline CDR1 ENHRY, CDR2 SYGVKD. The J segment lost 5 bases and the V segment lost 0 bases, leaving 8 bases of the junction unmatched. CDR3 DNA: TGTGCCATCAGTGAGTCCCCAGGGGGCGCGGGGACCGGGGAGCTGTTTTTT. Its protein is CAISESPGGAGTGELFF.

This chain joins TRBV10-1 and TRBJ2-2; 10 nucleotides match TRBD2. The CDR3 sequence is 17 residues long. CDR1 and CDR2 from the germline V gene are WNHNN and SYGVQD (reference sequence). The junction had 17 bases not matched to a gene; V was cut back by 9 bases and J by 7 bases. CDR3 region: CARTLAGGQLSRGELFF. In DNA form, the CDR3 reads TGCGCCAGGACCTTAGCGGGGGGCCAACTGAGTCGCGGGGAGCTGTTTTTT.

The V gene is TRBV2, the J gene TRBJ1-1; TRBD1 is a possible D gene (5 bases). The CDR3 totals 12 residues. Per the germline V gene, CDR1 is SNHLY and CDR2 is FYNNEI. V was clipped by 7 bases and J by 3 bases, with 9 bases between them. CDR3 nucleotide sequence: TGTGCCAGCACGTGGGGGGACACTGAAGCTTTCTTT. Its protein is CASTWGDTEAFF.

This chain uses TRBV6-6 with TRBJ2-2, with TRBD1 matching 7 bases. The CDR3 is made up of 16 amino acids. Germline V gene lookup returns CDR1 MNHNY and CDR2 SVGAGI (reference sequence). The J segment lost 2 bases and the V segment lost 4 bases, leaving 7 bases of the junction unmatched. The CDR3 sequence: CASSFPQGVNTGELFF. The CDR3 DNA follows: TGTGCCAGCAGTTTTCCCCAGGGGGTAAACACCGGGGAGCTGTTTTTT.

The rearrangement joins TRBV9 to TRBJ2-7; 7 nucleotides match TRBD2. V was clipped by 0 bases and J by 0 bases; unmatched bases: 6. The length of the CDR3 is 16 residues. Germline V CDR1 and CDR2: SGDLS, YYNGEE. CDR3 sequence reads: CASSVGGGGASYEQYF. The CDR3, as DNA: TGTGCCAGCAGCGTAGGGGGCGGGGGTGCCTCCTACGAGCAGTACTTC.

The rearrangement uses TRBV5-5 and TRBJ2-3; TRBD2 might be the D (6 bases). The CDR3 is made up of 15 amino acids. V was pared by 4 bases and J by 2 bases, with 14 bases between. The germline V gene has CDR1 SGHKS and CDR2 YYEKEE (reference sequence). Here the CDR3 DNA reads TGTGCCAGCAGCCGTGAGCGGGCCGACACAGATACGCAGTATTTT. This translates into CASSRERADTDTQYF.

The chain recombines TRBV24-1 with TRBJ2-7; 9 bases map to TRBD1. Unmatched junction bases numbered 6, after V lost 2 bases and J lost 2 bases. The CDR3 consists of 16 residues. Germline CDR1 KGHDR, CDR2 SFDVKD. This chain's CDR3 is CATSDYRTGDTYEQYF. Written as DNA, the CDR3 is TGTGCCACCAGTGATTATAGGACAGGGGATACCTACGAGCAGTACTTC.

The chain carries TRBV27 and TRBJ1-5; D is ambiguous. Trimming pared 0 bases from V and 0 bases from J, leaving 6 bases between. The CDR3 runs to 15 residues. Germline loops: CDR1 MNHEY, CDR2 SMNVEV (reference sequence). The CDR3 loop reads CASSLSSGSNQPQHF. Written as DNA, the CDR3 is TGTGCCAGCAGTTTATCGTCAGGTAGCAATCAGCCCCAGCATTTT.

The J gene is TRBJ1-1, the V gene TRBV15; D gene unclear. The V end lost 8 bases, the J end lost 0 bases, and 10 bases lay between the germline ends. The CDR3 totals 13 residues. Looked up from germline, CDR1 is LNHNV and CDR2 is YYDKDF (reference sequence). CDR3 DNA sequence: TGTGCCACCGAGGCCCAAATGAACACTGAAGCTTTCTTT. It yields the protein CATEAQMNTEAFF.

This sequence joins TRBV6-5 and TRBJ1-1, with a possible D match to TRBD1 (5 bases). Germline CDR1 reads MNHEY; CDR2 reads SVGAGI. CDR3 length: 13 amino acids. V was cut by 4 bases and J by 9 bases, with 15 bases left in between. CDR3 sequence: CASSWTSKGKAFF. The CDR3 DNA reads as TGTGCCAGCAGTTGGACTAGTAAGGGGAAAGCTTTCTTT.

The rearrangement links TRBV2 to TRBJ1-6, with D unresolved. CDR3 length: 15 amino acids. Trimming left V 2 bases short and J 4 bases short, with 9 bases between. Per the germline V gene, CDR1 is SNHLY and CDR2 is FYNNEI. Here the CDR3 reads CASSETGKYNSPLHF. In DNA, the CDR3 is TGTGCCAGCAGTGAAACCGGGAAATATAATTCACCCCTCCACTTT.

The rearrangement joins TRBV7-9 to TRBJ2-3; 10 bases agree with TRBD2. The CDR3 is 15 residues long. Germline V gives CDR1 SEHNR, CDR2 FQNEAQ (reference sequence). Trimming removed 2 bases from V and 5 bases from J; junction bases left unmatched: 4. The CDR3 reads CASSLSGGAKDTQYF. The CDR3 bases are TGTGCCAGCAGCTTAAGCGGGGGGGCCAAAGATACGCAGTATTTT.

This chain joins TRBV20-1 and TRBJ2-1; possible D gene TRBD1, 6 bases. Trimming shortened V by 3 bases and J by 9 bases, and 9 bases separated the two germline ends. Germline CDR1 DFQATT, CDR2 SNEGSKA (reference sequence). The CDR3 covers 11 residues. The CDR3 is CSASRGIEQFF. The CDR3 DNA reads TGCAGTGCTAGTAGGGGGATTGAGCAGTTCTTC.

In this sample, this clone turned up once. The chain employs TRBV2 and TRBJ1-3; D is possibly TRBD1 (5 bases). Germline loops: CDR1 SNHLY, CDR2 FYNNEI. The CDR3 sequence is 14 residues long. V gave up 6 bases and J gave up 2 bases, with 11 bases separating them. The CDR3 nucleotides read TGTGCCAGCAGGCGACAGTTTACTGGAAACACCATATATTTT. Protein sequence: CASRRQFTGNTIYF.

This chain uses TRBV19 with TRBJ2-3, with 7 bases matching TRBD2. Trimming cost V 3 bases and J 1 base; bases outside gene matches: 7. Germline lookup yields CDR1 LNHDA and CDR2 SQIVND (reference sequence). The CDR3 has 16 residues. The CDR3 region is CASSIGSGLGTDTQYF. Written as DNA, the CDR3 is TGTGCCAGTAGTATTGGTAGCGGGTTAGGCACAGATACGCAGTATTTT.

The rearrangement uses TRBV19 and TRBJ1-1; D is undetermined. V lost 6 bases to trimming and J lost 1 base, with 9 bases between them. This CDR3 is 13 amino acids long. Germline V gene data show CDR1 as LNHDA and CDR2 as SQIVND (reference sequence). This CDR3 reads CASSLTENTEAFF. CDR3 nucleotide sequence: TGTGCCAGTAGCCTAACAGAGAACACTGAAGCTTTCTTT.

This clone was counted between two and nine times. The chain uses TRBV29-1 and TRBJ1-2; D gene ambiguous. V was shortened by 7 bases and J by 4 bases, with 13 bases between the two germline ends. CDR1 and CDR2 from the germline V gene are SQVTM and ANQGSEA. This CDR3 spans 12 amino acids. CDR3 DNA: TGCAGCGCCAACTCGGAGGGCTATGGCTACACCTTC. This sequence encodes CSANSEGYGYTF.

This rearrangement joins TRBV2 to TRBJ2-3; D may be TRBD1 (6 bases). Germline V CDR1 and CDR2: SNHLY, FYNNEI. The length of the CDR3 is 16 residues. Deletions cut 0 bases from V and 4 bases from J, with 14 bases between. The CDR3 loop reads CASSEARQEGADTQYF. DNA of the CDR3: TGTGCCAGCAGTGAAGCCCGACAGGAAGGCGCAGATACGCAGTATTTT. Full variable domain (rest looked up from reference TRBV2 and TRBJ2-3): EPEVTQTPSHQVTQMGQEVILRCVPISNHLYFYWYRQILGQKVEFLVSFYNNEISEKSEIFDDQFSVERPDGSNFTLKIRSTKLEDSAMYFCASSEARQEGADTQYFGPGTRLTVL.

The V call is TRBV11-2, the J call TRBJ1-1; maybe TRBD1 (6 bases). Germline lookup yields CDR1 SGHAT and CDR2 FQNNGV. This CDR3 spans 13 amino acids. V lost 6 bases, J lost 4 bases, and 12 bases lay in between. CDR3 loop: CASRATGTTEAFF. In DNA form, the CDR3 reads TGTGCCAGCAGGGCCACAGGGACCACTGAAGCTTTCTTT.

In DNA, the CDR3 is TGTGCCAGCAGCTTAGGTCTAGCGGGGGGAAGCTCCTACGAGCAGTACTTC. This codes for CASSLGLAGGSSYEQYF. The rearrangement uses TRBV7-6 and TRBJ2-7; 11 bases line up with TRBD2. J lost 0 bases, V lost 1 base, and 5 bases had no gene match. The CDR3 covers 17 residues. Germline CDR1 and CDR2: SGHVS and FNYEAQ.

J is TRBJ2-7 and V is TRBV12-3 or TRBV12-4, with D hard to call. The length of the CDR3 is 12 residues. V lost 1 base and J 6 bases, leaving 7 bases between the germline ends. The CDR3 DNA reads as TGTGCCAGCAGTTTAGGTATTTCCGAGCAGTACTTC. It translates to CASSLGISEQYF.

V is TRBV7-2 and J is TRBJ1-2, with 7 nucleotides matching TRBD1. This CDR3 has 16 residues. Per the germline V gene, CDR1 is SGHTA and CDR2 is FQGNSA. V lost 0 bases, J lost 4 bases, and 8 bases stayed unmatched. CDR3: CASSLASATGSYGYTF. The CDR3 nucleotides read TGTGCCAGCAGCTTAGCGTCAGCGACAGGGAGCTATGGCTACACCTTC.

The chain carries TRBV12-3 or TRBV12-4 and TRBJ2-1; D ambiguous. This CDR3 contains 11 residues. The germline V and J ends were trimmed by 6 bases and 8 bases, with 8 bases remaining between them. CDR3 in DNA: TGTGCCAGCAGCGCGGTGGATGAGCAGTTCTTC. Amino acids: CASSAVDEQFF.

This CDR3 is CASSVGSYEQYF. Written as DNA, the CDR3 is TGTGCCAGCAGTGTCGGTTCCTACGAGCAGTACTTC. V usage is TRBV2 and J usage is TRBJ2-7; D gene uncertain. This CDR3 has 12 amino acids. V shed 4 bases and J shed 1 base, with 5 bases lying between them. Per the germline V gene, CDR1 is SNHLY and CDR2 is FYNNEI.